Detailed here is one T cell receptor (beta chain). In the source study's methods: Reference gene primer amplification yielded estimated nucleated cell counts. Sequencing used immunoSEQ multiplex PCR; TCRdb keeps in-frame clones, though not all of them. V and J calls and clone size come straight from that table; D and trimming were deduced from the DNA. The sample holds 150,000 to 200,000 clones, 70% to 85% seen once. The length of the CDR3 is 14 residues. Germline loops: CDR1 SGHDT, CDR2 YYEEEE. Trimming left V 4 bases short and J 4 bases short, with 14 bases between. This record comes from a study of blood T cell repertoires in COVID-19. Looking at the study overall: The United States, Italy and Spain were the sources of the acute and convalescent COVID-19 samples. Nucleic acid was either cDNA or gDNA, and it came from T cells, B-cell-depleted T cells, or PBMCs.

This chain links TRBV5-6 with TRBJ2-5; a possible D gene is TRBD2 (5 bases). Sequencing used peripheral blood. The source of this sequence is a man aged 50-60 years who had recovered from COVID-19. In DNA form, the CDR3 reads TGTGCCAGCAGCCGGGGAGTGGAATTAGAGACCCAGTACTTC. Translating gives CASSRGVELETQYF.